The rows below give T cell receptor beta chains drawn from one sample of a study of Ad26.COV2.S vaccination and SARS-CoV-2 variants. Some clones are missing from TCRdb's copy, which holds only in-frame ones; the method was immunoSEQ multiplex PCR. The table shows approximately 460,000 clones, with 80% to 90% occurring only once. The specimen comprised peripheral blood, sampled in a trial of Ad26.COV2.S vaccine versus placebo. The receptors shown here come from a person aged 18 to 59 who received the Ad26.COV2.S COVID-19 vaccine or a placebo. CDR3s include the opening cysteine and the closing phenylalanine or tryptophan. The order of the fields is D gene, J gene, V gene, CDR3 protein. A D gene is named only where the DNA matches it firmly.

D: -; J: TRBJ1-2; V: TRBV5-5; CDR3: CASTRDPHGYTF
D: TRBD2; J: TRBJ2-3; V: TRBV9; CDR3: CASSVGAGGLIRDTQYF
D: -; J: TRBJ2-1; V: TRBV18; CDR3: CASSPLTTGVVEQFF
D: TRBD2; J: TRBJ2-3; V: TRBV27; CDR3: CASSLAASGRIDTQYF
D: -; J: TRBJ1-1; V: TRBV15; CDR3: CATSRDRGRTEAFF
D: -; J: TRBJ2-3; V: TRBV18; CDR3: CASSPRVMDTQYF
D: -; J: TRBJ2-3; V: TRBV5-1; CDR3: CASSLVSTDTQYF
D: TRBD1; J: TRBJ1-5; V: TRBV7-2; CDR3: CASSKNRGSNQPQHF
D: TRBD1; J: TRBJ2-1; V: TRBV5-1; CDR3: CASAPGTDYNEQFF
D: TRBD1; J: TRBJ1-5; V: TRBV28; CDR3: CASRRQGSNQPQHF
D: TRBD1; J: TRBJ1-2; V: TRBV11-2; CDR3: CASSSGGGHNYGYTF
D: -; J: TRBJ1-1; V: TRBV5-1; CDR3: CASSLRGFEAFF
D: TRBD2; J: TRBJ2-1; V: TRBV5-1; CDR3: CASSAGLAPGNEQFF
D: -; J: TRBJ2-3; V: TRBV29-1; CDR3: CSVAVQGRTDTQYF
D: TRBD1; J: TRBJ2-5; V: TRBV19; CDR3: CASSPGDRGWETQYF
D: TRBD2; J: TRBJ2-3; V: TRBV28; CDR3: CASSPTSGSTDTQYF
D: -; J: TRBJ2-7; V: TRBV6-6; CDR3: CASSQTPWFEQYF
D: -; J: TRBJ1-3; V: TRBV6-5; CDR3: CASSYLAQSSGNTIYF
D: TRBD2; J: TRBJ2-3; V: TRBV28; CDR3: CASIPSLASGRRGTQYF
D: TRBD1; J: TRBJ2-7; V: TRBV7-9; CDR3: CASSLVGTGGYEQYF
D: TRBD1; J: TRBJ1-5; V: TRBV5-1; CDR3: CASSTGQGGSNQPQHF
D: TRBD1; J: TRBJ1-1; V: TRBV12-3/TRBV12-4; CDR3: CASSRTGDTEAFF
D: TRBD1; J: TRBJ2-7; V: TRBV25-1; CDR3: CASSGGLTGVGYEQYF
D: -; J: TRBJ2-5; V: TRBV19; CDR3: CASSIGQGHQETQYF
D: -; J: TRBJ1-2; V: TRBV7-2; CDR3: CASRSTGTFYSGGYTF
D: -; J: TRBJ1-3; V: TRBV4-1; CDR3: CASSQLQGWGLRDTIYF
D: -; J: TRBJ2-3; V: TRBV19; CDR3: CASKPVWATDTQYF
D: -; J: TRBJ2-3; V: TRBV24-1; CDR3: CATSDLYPAKTQYF
D: -; J: TRBJ1-6; V: TRBV27; CDR3: CASRGFRDDSPLHF
D: -; J: TRBJ1-2; V: TRBV30; CDR3: CAWSGVGDGGYTF